Listed here is a single T cell receptor (beta chain). The data were taken from a study of cytomegalovirus exposure and HLA in healthy donors. Vbeta (60) and Jbeta (13) primers were used in the PCR. Here immunoSEQ multiplex PCR was the method, and the copy in TCRdb shows in-frame clones only, minus some. The sample has some 99,000 clones; 70% to 80% are singletons. CDR1 is SEHNR and CDR2 is FQNEAQ in the germline V gene (reference sequence). The ends lost 1 base at V and 0 bases at J; junction bases unmatched: 4. This CDR3 region has 17 residues. The sequence was obtained from a female donor in good health and CMV-seronegative. The chain couples TRBV7-9 to TRBJ2-4, with 9 bases identical to TRBD1. The sample consisted of PBMCs. In nucleotides, the CDR3 is TGTGCCAGCAGCTTAGAGGGACAGGGTCTAGCCAAAAACATTCAGTACTTC. This sequence encodes CASSLEGQGLAKNIQYF.